This T cell receptor (beta chain) was documented in a study of T cell responses to AZD1222 COVID-19 vaccine. Study conclusions and caveats: Reports say nearly half of spike-specific TCRs go after unmutated variant regions. Baseline seropositives among AZD1222 recipients totaled only five or six.

Second-dose intervals near 4 or 12 weeks were combined. Trimming removed 0 bases at V and 9 bases at J, with 12 bases between. This CDR3 is built from 13 residues. Per germline, CDR1 GTSNPN and CDR2 SVGIG (reference sequence). Note on this clone: What it recognizes is unknown.

Profiling relied on immunoSEQ multiplex PCR, and the TCRdb table lists in-frame clones only, not all of them. The profile covers over 130,000 clones, with almost 95% appearing a single time and about 10% taken by the ten largest. The receptor comes from an adult who received the AZD1222 COVID-19 vaccine. Sample: peripheral blood, taken 28 days after the second AZD1222 dose. This chain joins TRBV30 and TRBJ1-5; possibly TRBD1 for D (5 bases). The CDR3 DNA reads TGTGCCTGGAGTGTACGTGGTGGGGGGCCCCAGCATTTT. Amino acid sequence: CAWSVRGGGPQHF. The full variable domain, rest sourced from reference TRBV30 and TRBJ1-5, is SQTIHQWPATLVQPVGSPLSLECTVEGTSNPNLYWYRQAAGRGLQLLFYSVGIGQISSEVPQNLSASRPQDRQFILSSKKLLLSDSGFYLCAWSVRGGGPQHFGDGTRLSIL.